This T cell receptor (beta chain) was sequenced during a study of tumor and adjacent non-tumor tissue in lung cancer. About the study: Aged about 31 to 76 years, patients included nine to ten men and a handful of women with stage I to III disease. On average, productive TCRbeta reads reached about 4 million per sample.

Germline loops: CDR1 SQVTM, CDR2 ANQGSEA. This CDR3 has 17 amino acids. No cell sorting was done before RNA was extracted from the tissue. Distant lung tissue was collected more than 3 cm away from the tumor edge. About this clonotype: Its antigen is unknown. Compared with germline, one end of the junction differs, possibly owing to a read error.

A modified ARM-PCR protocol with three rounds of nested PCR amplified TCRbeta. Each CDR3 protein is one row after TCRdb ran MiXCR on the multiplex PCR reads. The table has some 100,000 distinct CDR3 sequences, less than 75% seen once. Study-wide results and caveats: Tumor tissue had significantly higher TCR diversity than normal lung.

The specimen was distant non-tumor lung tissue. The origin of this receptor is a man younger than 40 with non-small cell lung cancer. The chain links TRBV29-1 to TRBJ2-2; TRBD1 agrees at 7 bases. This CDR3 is CSVAGTASKGPAGELFF. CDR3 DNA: TGTAGCGTTGCCGGGACAGCCTCGAAAGGCCCAGCCGGGGAGCTGTTTTTT.